This T cell receptor beta chain was captured by sequencing in a study of OX40 agonist ivuxolimab in advanced cancers. Across the study: Ivuxolimab, which is an agonistic anti-OX40 (CD134) antibody, was administered to the patients.

This table comes from immunoSEQ multiplex PCR, and its TCRdb copy is limited to in-frame clones, with some not included. The sample shows tens of thousands of clones, around 94% of them seen only once. Study-level results: Circulating CD4+ and CD8+ T cells showed clonal expansion by week 6 at 0.1 to 3.0 mg/kg.

Prior autoimmune disease or systemic immunosuppression barred patients. Blood sampling was done at baseline, cycle 4 day 1, and cycle 7 day 1. CDR3 length: 15 residues. Germline CDR1 PRHDT, CDR2 FYEKMQ (reference sequence). Trimming took 3 bases from V and 4 from J, leaving 15 bases between them. The table lists this clone with a few counts. Its antigen is as yet unknown. This sequence was found in an adult with an advanced solid tumor such as melanoma, head and neck, liver or kidney cancer. The chain joins TRBV13 to TRBJ1-2, with D maybe TRBD1 (6 bases). The sample consisted of CD4+ or CD8+ T cells sorted from blood, taken in a trial of the OX40 agonist ivuxolimab. Here the CDR3 DNA reads TGTGCCAGCAGCTTGAGCCCCCAGGGGACCTATGGCTACACCTTC. The encoded protein is CASSLSPQGTYGYTF.